Below, 4 T cell receptor beta chains from the same sample are listed, as sequenced in a study of CXCR3-negative and CXCR3-positive naive CD8 T cells. General observations from the study: The TRB CDR3s that CXCR3-positive naive cells carried were more hydrophobic than those of CXCR3-negative naive cells.

Their cognate antigens are unknown. TRB cDNA was prepared as libraries by UMI-labeled 5' RACE. TCRdb re-called the 5' RACE reads; every CDR3 protein appears as one record, without DNA. The sample includes 60,000 to 65,000 distinct CDR3 sequences. Input material: naive CXCR3+ CD8+ T cells from blood. The subset was: CD45RO-CCR7+CD27+CD95- naive CD8+ T cells expressing CXCR3 (TNR3+). The source of these receptors is a human donor in good health. Some clones in this sample may be carry-over from other donors' samples.

The chain uses TRBV4-3 and TRBJ1-1; as DNA is missing, the TRBD1 call by TCRdb cannot be tested. Germline lookup yields CDR1 LGHNA and CDR2 YSLEER. CDR3 length: 15 amino acids. The CDR3 spells CASSFHRAGNTEAFF.

This chain uses TRBV28 with TRBJ2-3; lacking DNA, the TRBD1 call made by TCRdb goes unchecked. Per the germline V gene, CDR1 is MDHEN and CDR2 is SYDVKM. The CDR3 loop spans 12 amino acids. CDR3 in amino acids: CASSPRGGSGLF.

The chain is built from TRBV6-6 and TRBJ2-7; as DNA is missing, the TRBD1 call by TCRdb cannot be tested. The CDR3 runs to 16 residues. Per germline, CDR1 MNHNY and CDR2 SVGAGI (reference sequence). Here the CDR3 reads CASSPTVGASAYEQYF.

The chain recombines TRBV7-9 with TRBJ2-7; with no DNA, the TCRdb D assignment of TRBD1 cannot be verified. Germline V lookup: CDR1 SEHNR, CDR2 FQNEAQ (reference sequence). This CDR3 comprises 14 residues. CDR3 in amino acids: CASTAGQGAYEQYF.